This T cell receptor (beta chain) is from a study of cytomegalovirus exposure and HLA in healthy donors. PCR involved 60 Vbeta and 13 Jbeta primers. Sequencing was performed with immunoSEQ multiplex PCR; in TCRdb, only in-frame clones are kept and a portion is missing. The sample consists of more than 45,000 clones, almost 85% of them appearing once. About this clone itself: Its antigen is unidentified.

Study observations and caveats: Later analysis associated a missense DCLRE1C variant with TCR beta V- and J-gene trimming.

The sample taken for sequencing was PBMCs. This sequence originates from a man in his forties or fifties in good health and CMV-seronegative.

DNA for the CDR3: TGTGCCAGCAGGACAGGGGGGAAAGCCTACGAGCAGTACTTC. It translates to CASRTGGKAYEQYF. The gene calls are TRBV7-2 and TRBJ2-7, with TRBD1 matching over 9 bases. The CDR3 length is 14 residues. CDR1 is SGHTA, CDR2 FQGNSA, per germline. J gave up 2 bases and V 6 bases, and 5 bases lay outside the gene matches.